This T cell receptor beta chain was sequenced in a study of T cells after yellow fever vaccination. Study summary: In the case of low-cell-number fractions, SMART-Seq v4 Ultra Low Input was used for preparation.

Whole-study results and caveats: FACS-sorted repertoires might harbor abundant contaminating clonotypes from the bulk population. The secondary response peaked faster, at day 5 versus 15, but was weaker. Post-booster repertoires again held most primary-vaccination clones (approximately 96% CD4, approximately 90% CD8).

One entry per CDR3 protein, called by TCRdb with MiXCR from the 5' RACE reads. Among roughly 310,000 distinct CDR3 sequences listed, around 4% were seen once. Details on this clonotype: The antigen is undetermined.

Trimming took off 1 base at V and 7 bases at J, with 19 bases between the two ends. The length of the CDR3 is 16 residues. Germline values: CDR1 LGHNA, CDR2 YSLEER. The sequences come from PBMCs, collected on the day of the yellow fever booster vaccination. The chain joins TRBV4-3 to TRBJ1-1; TRBD1 is a possible D gene (5 bases). The clonotype comes from a young man who received the YFV17D yellow fever vaccine. The CDR3 DNA is TGCGCCAGCAGCCAAGTCCCCCCTCGGGGACGCCTTGAAGCTTTCTTT. Protein sequence: CASSQVPPRGRLEAFF.